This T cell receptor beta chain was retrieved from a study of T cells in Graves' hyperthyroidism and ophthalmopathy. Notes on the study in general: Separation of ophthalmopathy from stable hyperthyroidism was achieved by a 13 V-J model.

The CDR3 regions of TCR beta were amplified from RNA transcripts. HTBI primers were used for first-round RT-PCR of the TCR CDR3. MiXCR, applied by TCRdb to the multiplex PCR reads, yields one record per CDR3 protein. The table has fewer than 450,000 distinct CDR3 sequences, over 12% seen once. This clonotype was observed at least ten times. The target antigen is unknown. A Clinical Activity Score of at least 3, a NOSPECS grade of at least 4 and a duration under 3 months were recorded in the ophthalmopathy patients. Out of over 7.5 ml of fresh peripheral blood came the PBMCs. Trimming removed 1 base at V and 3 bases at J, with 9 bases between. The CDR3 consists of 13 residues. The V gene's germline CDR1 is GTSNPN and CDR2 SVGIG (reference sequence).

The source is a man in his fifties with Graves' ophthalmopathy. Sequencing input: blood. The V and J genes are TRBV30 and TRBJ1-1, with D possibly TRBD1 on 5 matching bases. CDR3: CAWSGDGDTEAFF. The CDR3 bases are TGTGCCTGGAGTGGGGACGGGGACACTGAAGCTTTCTTT.